This T cell receptor (beta chain) came from a study of a mutant IDH1 vaccine in newly diagnosed glioma. Overall study context: Treated patients had a mean age of approximately 40 years and an approximately 62% male, 37.5% female split.

The protocol was immunoSEQ multiplex PCR, while the TCRdb copy is restricted to in-frame clones and leaves out a portion. This sample has fewer than 15,000 clones; just over 75% occur once, and the top ten carry roughly 4%. Study findings and constraints: Immune responses arising from the vaccine appeared in 80% to 95% of patients.

Time point described: week 47, end of study. Vaccination used 300 ug of mutant IDH1 20-mer peptide per dose, with topical imiquimod. All eight of the vaccinations patients received fell in weeks 1, 3, 5, 7, 11, 15, 19 and 23. Remarks on this clone: What it recognizes is unknown.

Trimming pared 4 bases from V and 6 bases from J, leaving 21 bases between. Germline V gives CDR1 SEHNR, CDR2 FQNEAQ (reference sequence). The CDR3 is 16 amino acids. The sequences come from PBMCs, collected from a glioma patient whose treatment included an IDH1 peptide vaccine. This TCR came from a woman in her thirties or forties with glioma. The chain combines TRBV7-9 with TRBJ1-2, with D perhaps TRBD1 (5 bases). CDR3 nucleotides: TGTGCCAGCAGCTCTCTGCGAGGGGACGGCTATAATGGCTACACCTTC. Protein sequence: CASSSLRGDGYNGYTF.